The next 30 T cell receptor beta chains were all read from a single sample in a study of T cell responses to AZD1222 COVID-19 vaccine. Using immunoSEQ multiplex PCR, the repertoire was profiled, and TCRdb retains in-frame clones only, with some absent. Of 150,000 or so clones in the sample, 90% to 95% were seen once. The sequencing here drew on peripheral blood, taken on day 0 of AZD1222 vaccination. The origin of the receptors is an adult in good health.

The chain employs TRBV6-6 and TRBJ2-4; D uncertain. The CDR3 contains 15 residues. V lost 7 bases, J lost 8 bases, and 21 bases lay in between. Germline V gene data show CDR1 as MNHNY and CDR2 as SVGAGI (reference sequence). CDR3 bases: TGTGCCAGCACCTCCACCTTCTCGGATCTGGACATTCAGTACTTC. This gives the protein CASTSTFSDLDIQYF.

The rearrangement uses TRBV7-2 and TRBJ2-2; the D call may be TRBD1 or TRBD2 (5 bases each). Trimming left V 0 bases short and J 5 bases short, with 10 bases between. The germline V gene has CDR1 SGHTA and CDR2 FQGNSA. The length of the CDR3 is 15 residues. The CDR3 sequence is CASSLAFGTTGELFF. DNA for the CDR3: TGTGCCAGCAGCTTAGCTTTTGGGACGACCGGGGAGCTGTTTTTT.

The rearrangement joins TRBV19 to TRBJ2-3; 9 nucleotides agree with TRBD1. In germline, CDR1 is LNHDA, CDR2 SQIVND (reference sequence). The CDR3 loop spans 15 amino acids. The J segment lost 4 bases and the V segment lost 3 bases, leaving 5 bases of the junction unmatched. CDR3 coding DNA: TGTGCCAGTAGTATTGGGGACAGGGTTCCAGATACGCAGTATTTT. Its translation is CASSIGDRVPDTQYF.

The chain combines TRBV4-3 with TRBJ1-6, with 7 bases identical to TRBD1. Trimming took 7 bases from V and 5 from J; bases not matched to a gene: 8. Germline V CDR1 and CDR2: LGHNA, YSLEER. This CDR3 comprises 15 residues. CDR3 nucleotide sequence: TGCGCCAGCAACGACAGGGCCGAGGATAATTCACCCCTCCACTTT. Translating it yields CASNDRAEDNSPLHF.

This CDR3 reads CASSYSGGHYEQYF. In DNA form, the CDR3 reads TGTGCCAGCAGTTACTCCGGGGGCCACTACGAGCAGTACTTC. This chain uses TRBV6-2 or TRBV6-3 with TRBJ2-7; D tentatively reads TRBD1 or TRBD2 (6 bases each). Trimming cost V 0 bases and J 3 bases, with 9 bases left between them. CDR1 and CDR2 (germline): MNHEY, SVGEGT. The CDR3 totals 14 residues.

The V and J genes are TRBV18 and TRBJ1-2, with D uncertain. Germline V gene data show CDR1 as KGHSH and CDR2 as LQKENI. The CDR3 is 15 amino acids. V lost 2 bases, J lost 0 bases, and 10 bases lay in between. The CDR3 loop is CASSPVSDTNYGYTF. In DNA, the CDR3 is TGTGCCAGCTCACCAGTGTCAGATACTAACTATGGCTACACCTTC.

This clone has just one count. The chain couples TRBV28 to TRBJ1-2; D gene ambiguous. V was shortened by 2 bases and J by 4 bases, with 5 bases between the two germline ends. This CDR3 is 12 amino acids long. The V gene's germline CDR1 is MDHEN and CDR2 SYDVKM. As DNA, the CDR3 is TGTGCCAGCAGTTTAGGCAGCTATGGCTACACCTTC. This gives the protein CASSLGSYGYTF.

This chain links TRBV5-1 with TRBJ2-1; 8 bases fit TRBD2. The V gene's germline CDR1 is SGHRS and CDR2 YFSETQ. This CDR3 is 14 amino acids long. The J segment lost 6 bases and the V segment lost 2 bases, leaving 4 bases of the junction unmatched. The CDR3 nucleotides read TGCGCCAGCAGCTTCGGGACTAGTGTCAATGAGCAGTTCTTC. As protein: CASSFGTSVNEQFF.

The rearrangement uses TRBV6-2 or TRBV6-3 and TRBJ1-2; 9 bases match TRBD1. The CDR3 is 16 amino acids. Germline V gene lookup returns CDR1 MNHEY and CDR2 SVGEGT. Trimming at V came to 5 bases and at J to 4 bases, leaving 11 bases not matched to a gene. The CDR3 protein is CASSNSRTGDSYGYTF. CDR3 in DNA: TGTGCCAGCAGTAATTCCAGGACAGGGGACAGCTATGGCTACACCTTC.

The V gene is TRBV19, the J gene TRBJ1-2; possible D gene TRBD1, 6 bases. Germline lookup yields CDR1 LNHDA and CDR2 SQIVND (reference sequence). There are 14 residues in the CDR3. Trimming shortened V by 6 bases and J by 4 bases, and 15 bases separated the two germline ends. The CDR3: CASRRATGFYGYTF. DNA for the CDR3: TGTGCCAGTAGAAGGGCTACAGGGTTCTATGGCTACACCTTC. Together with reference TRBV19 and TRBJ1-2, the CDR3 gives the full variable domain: DGGITQSPKYLFRKEGQNVTLSCEQNLNHDAMYWYRQDPGQGLRLIYYSQIVNDFQKGDIAEGYSVSREKKESFPLTVTSAQKNPTAFYLCASRRATGFYGYTFGSGTRLTVV.

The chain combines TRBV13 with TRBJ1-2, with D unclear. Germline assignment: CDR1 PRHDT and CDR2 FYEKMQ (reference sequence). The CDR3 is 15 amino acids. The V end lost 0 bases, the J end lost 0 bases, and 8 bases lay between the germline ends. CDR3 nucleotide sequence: TGTGCCAGCAGCTTAGGACGGCTGACTAACTATGGCTACACCTTC. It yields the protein CASSLGRLTNYGYTF.

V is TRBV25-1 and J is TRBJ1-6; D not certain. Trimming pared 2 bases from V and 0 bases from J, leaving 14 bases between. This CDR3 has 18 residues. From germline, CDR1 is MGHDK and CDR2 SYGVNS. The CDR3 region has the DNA TGTGCCAGCAGTGAAGGGCGGGGAAAGAGCTCCTATAATTCACCCCTCCACTTT. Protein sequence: CASSEGRGKSSYNSPLHF. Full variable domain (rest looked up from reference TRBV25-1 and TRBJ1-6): EADIYQTPRYLVIGTGKKITLECSQTMGHDKMYWYQQDPGMELHLIHYSYGVNSTEKGDLSSESTVSRIRTEHFPLTLESARPSHTSQYLCASSEGRGKSSYNSPLHFGNGTRLTVT.

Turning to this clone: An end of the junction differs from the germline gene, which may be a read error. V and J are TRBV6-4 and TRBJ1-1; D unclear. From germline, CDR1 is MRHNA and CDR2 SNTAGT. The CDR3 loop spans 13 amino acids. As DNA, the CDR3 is TGTGCCAGCAGTGACTCCGACACGGCCATTTCGATCTTT. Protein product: CASSDSDTAISIF.

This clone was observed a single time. Written as DNA, the CDR3 is TGTGCCAGCAGCAAGGGCCGGCAGGATCTAGACAATGAGCAGTTCTTC. It is translated as CASSKGRQDLDNEQFF. The J gene is TRBJ2-1, the V gene TRBV7-2; D not certain. The V and J ends lost 5 bases and 5 bases respectively, with 19 bases between them. Looked up from germline, CDR1 is SGHTA and CDR2 is FQGNSA. The CDR3 totals 16 residues.

CDR3 DNA: TGTGCCAGTAAGGGATCCCATAATTCTACCGCACTCGTTTACTACGAGCAGTACTTC. Translation: CASKGSHNSTALVYYEQYF. The rearrangement joins TRBV19 to TRBJ2-7; D is ambiguous. The CDR3 length is 19 residues. Deletions cut 7 bases from V and 3 bases from J, with 31 bases between. The germline CDR1 and CDR2 sequences are LNHDA and SQIVND (reference sequence). The full variable domain, rest sourced from reference TRBV19 and TRBJ2-7, is DGGITQSPKYLFRKEGQNVTLSCEQNLNHDAMYWYRQDPGQGLRLIYYSQIVNDFQKGDIAEGYSVSREKKESFPLTVTSAQKNPTAFYLCASKGSHNSTALVYYEQYFGPGTRLTVT.

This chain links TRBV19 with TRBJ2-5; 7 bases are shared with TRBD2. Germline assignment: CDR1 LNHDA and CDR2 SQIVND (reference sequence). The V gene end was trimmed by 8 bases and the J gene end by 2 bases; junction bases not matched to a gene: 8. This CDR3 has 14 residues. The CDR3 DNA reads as TGTGCCAGTGACCCGGGGGGAGGGCAAGAGACCCAGTACTTC. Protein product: CASDPGGGQETQYF.

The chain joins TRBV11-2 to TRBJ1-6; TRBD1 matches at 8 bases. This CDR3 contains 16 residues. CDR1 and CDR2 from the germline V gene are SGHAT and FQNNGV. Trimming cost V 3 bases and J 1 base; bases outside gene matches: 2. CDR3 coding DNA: TGTGCCAGCAGCTTCGACAGGGGTTCCTATAATTCACCCCTCCACTTT. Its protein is CASSFDRGSYNSPLHF.

CDR3 loop: CASSLVATGELFF. The CDR3 nucleotides read TGTGCCAGCAGCTTGGTGGCCACCGGGGAGCTGTTTTTT. The chain recombines TRBV5-4 with TRBJ2-2; no clear D gene. Trimming removed 0 bases at V and 4 bases at J, with 4 bases between. There are 13 residues in the CDR3. Germline lookup yields CDR1 SGHNT and CDR2 YYREEE (reference sequence).

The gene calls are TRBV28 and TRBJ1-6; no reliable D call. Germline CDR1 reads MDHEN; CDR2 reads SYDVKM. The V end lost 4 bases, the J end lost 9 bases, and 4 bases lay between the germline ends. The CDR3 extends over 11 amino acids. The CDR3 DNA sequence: TGTGCCAGCAGTTATCCTTCACCCCTCCACTTT. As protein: CASSYPSPLHF. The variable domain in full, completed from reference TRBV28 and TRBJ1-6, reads DVKVTQSSRYLVKRTGEKVFLECVQDMDHENMFWYRQDPGLGLRLIYFSYDVKMKEKGDIPEGYSVSREKKERFSLILESASTNQTSMYLCASSYPSPLHFGNGTRLTVT.

The CDR3 nucleotides read TGCGCCAGCAGCTTATCCCACCTGGCAGGGTGGGACAATGAGCAGTTCTTC. Translated: CASSLSHLAGWDNEQFF. V and J are TRBV5-1 and TRBJ2-1; possibly TRBD1 for D (5 bases). Germline-derived CDR1 and CDR2 are SGHRS and YFSETQ. V was trimmed by 2 bases and J by 5 bases, leaving 20 bases between them. This CDR3 has 17 amino acids.

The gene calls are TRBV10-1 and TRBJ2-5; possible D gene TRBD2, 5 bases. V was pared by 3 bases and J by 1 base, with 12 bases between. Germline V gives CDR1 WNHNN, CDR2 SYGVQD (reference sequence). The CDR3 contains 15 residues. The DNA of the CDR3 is TGCGCCAGCAGTGACCTAGCCCAGCCCCAAGAGACCCAGTACTTC. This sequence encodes CASSDLAQPQETQYF.

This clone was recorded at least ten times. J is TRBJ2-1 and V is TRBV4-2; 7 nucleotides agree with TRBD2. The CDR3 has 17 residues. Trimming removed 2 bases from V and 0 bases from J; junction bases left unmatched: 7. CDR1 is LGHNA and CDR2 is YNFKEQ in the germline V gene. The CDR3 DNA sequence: TGTGCCAGCAGCCAAAACGGAATAGCGGGCTCCTACAATGAGCAGTTCTTC. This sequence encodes CASSQNGIAGSYNEQFF.

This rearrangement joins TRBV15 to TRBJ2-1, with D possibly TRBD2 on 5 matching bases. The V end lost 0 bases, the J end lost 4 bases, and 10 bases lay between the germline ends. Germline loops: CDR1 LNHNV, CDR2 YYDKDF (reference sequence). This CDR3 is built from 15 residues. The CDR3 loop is CATSRDQRSYNEQFF. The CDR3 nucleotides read TGTGCCACCAGCAGAGACCAGCGGTCTTACAATGAGCAGTTCTTC.

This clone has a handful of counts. In DNA, the CDR3 is TGTGCCAGCAGTAGACAGGGGGCCGTCAACACTGAAGCTTTCTTT. It codes for CASSRQGAVNTEAFF. The J gene is TRBJ1-1, the V gene TRBV6-5, with 10 bases aligning to TRBD1. The J segment lost 2 bases and the V segment lost 5 bases, leaving 5 bases of the junction unmatched. CDR3 length: 15 amino acids. Germline CDR1 and CDR2: MNHEY and SVGAGI.

In DNA form, the CDR3 reads TGCGCCAGCAGCCCGCCTTTCTTCCCTGACAGAGTGAACACTGAAGCTTTCTTT. The encoded protein is CASSPPFFPDRVNTEAFF. This rearrangement joins TRBV4-1 to TRBJ1-1; possibly TRBD1 for D (5 bases). Germline V gene lookup returns CDR1 MGHRA and CDR2 YSYEKL. Trimming took off 4 bases at V and 0 bases at J, with 21 bases between the two ends. The CDR3 totals 18 residues.

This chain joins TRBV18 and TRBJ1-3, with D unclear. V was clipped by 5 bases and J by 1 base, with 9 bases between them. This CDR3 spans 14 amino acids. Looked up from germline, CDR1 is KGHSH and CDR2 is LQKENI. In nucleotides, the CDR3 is TGTGCCAGCTCAATATCCTCGTCTGGAAACACCATATATTTT. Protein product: CASSISSSGNTIYF.

CDR3 nucleotides: TGTGCCAGCAGCTTAGTCGTGGCCGATACGCAGTATTTT. Translating gives CASSLVVADTQYF. The V and J genes are TRBV7-8 and TRBJ2-3; D uncertain. V lost 1 base and J 6 bases, leaving 8 bases between the germline ends. CDR3 size: 13 residues. In germline, CDR1 is SGHVS, CDR2 FQNEAQ.

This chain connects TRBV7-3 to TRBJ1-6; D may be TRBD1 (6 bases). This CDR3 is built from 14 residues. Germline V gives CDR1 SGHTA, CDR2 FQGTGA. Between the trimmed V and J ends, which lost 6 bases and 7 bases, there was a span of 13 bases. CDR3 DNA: TGTGCCAGCAGAAACAGGGATTGGAATTCACCCCTCCACTTT. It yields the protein CASRNRDWNSPLHF.

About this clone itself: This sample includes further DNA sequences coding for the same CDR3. The CDR3 here is CASSLVTGGNYGYTF. The CDR3, as DNA: TGTGCCAGCAGCTTAGTAACAGGGGGCAACTATGGCTACACCTTC. The chain carries TRBV7-2 and TRBJ1-2, with TRBD1 matching over 9 bases. CDR1 is SGHTA, CDR2 FQGNSA, per germline. Trimming cost V 1 base and J 2 bases; bases outside gene matches: 2. The CDR3 has 15 amino acids.

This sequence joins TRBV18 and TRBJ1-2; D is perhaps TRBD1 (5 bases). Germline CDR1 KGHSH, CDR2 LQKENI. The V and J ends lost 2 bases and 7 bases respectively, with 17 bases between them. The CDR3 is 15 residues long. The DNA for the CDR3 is TGTGCCAGCTCACCATTCAGTGGGACGATGTCTGGCTACACCTTC. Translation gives CASSPFSGTMSGYTF.